This T cell receptor beta chain was found in a study of blood T cell repertoires in COVID-19. Using immunoSEQ multiplex PCR, the repertoire was profiled, and TCRdb retains in-frame clones only, with some absent. Of more than 150,000 clones listed, approximately 84% are singletons. The participants were between about 18 and 95 years old and came from about two dozen US areas. Self-reported history from a screening survey and questionnaire set each donor's cohort. Before being deemed recovered, Cohort 3 donors had two negative PCRs, clearance, or symptom resolution. The CDR3 runs to 15 residues. V was pared by 2 bases and J by 8 bases, with 7 bases of the junction left unmatched. Germline assignment: CDR1 SGHRS and CDR2 YFSETQ.

The source of this sequence is a woman aged 50 to 60 who had recovered from COVID-19. The source material was PBMCs or T cells enriched from blood (not recorded which). The J gene is TRBJ2-1, the V gene TRBV5-1; 10 bases line up with TRBD2. CDR3 coding DNA: TGCGCCAGCAGCTTCATAGCGGGAGGAGGGGATGAGCAGTTCTTC. The encoded protein is CASSFIAGGGDEQFF.